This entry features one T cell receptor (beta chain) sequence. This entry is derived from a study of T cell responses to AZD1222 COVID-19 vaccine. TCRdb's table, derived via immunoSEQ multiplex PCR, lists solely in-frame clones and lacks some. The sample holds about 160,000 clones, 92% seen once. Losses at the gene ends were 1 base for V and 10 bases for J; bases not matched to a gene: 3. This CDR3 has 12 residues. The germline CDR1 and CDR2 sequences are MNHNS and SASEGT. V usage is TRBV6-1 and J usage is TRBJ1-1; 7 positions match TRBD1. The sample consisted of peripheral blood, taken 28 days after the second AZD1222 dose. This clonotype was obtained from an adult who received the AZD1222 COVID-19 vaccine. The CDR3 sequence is CASSEEDRPAFF. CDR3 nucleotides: TGTGCCAGCAGTGAAGAGGACAGGCCAGCTTTCTTT.